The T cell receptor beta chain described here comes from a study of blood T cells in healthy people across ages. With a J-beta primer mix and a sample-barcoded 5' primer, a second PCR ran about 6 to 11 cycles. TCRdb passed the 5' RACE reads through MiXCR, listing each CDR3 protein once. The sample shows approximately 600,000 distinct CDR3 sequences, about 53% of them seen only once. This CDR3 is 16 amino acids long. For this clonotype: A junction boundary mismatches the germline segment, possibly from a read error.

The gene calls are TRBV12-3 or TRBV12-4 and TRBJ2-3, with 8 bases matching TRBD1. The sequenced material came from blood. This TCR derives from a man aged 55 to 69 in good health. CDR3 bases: TGTGCCAGCAGTTTAGCTCGTCAGGGGGCTGGAGATGCGCAGTATTTT. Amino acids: CASSLARQGAGDAQYF.